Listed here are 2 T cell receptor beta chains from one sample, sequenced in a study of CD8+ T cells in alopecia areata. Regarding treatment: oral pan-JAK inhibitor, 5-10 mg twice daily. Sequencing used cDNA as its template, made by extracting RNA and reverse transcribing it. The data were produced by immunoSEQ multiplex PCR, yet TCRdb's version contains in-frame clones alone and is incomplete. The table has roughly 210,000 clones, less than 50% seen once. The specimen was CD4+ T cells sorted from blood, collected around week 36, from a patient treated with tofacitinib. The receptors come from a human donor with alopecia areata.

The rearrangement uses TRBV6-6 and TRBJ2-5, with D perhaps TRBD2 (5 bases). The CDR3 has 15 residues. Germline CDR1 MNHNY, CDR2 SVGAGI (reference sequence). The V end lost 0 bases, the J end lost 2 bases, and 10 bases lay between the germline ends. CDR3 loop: CASSYSIRLQETQYF. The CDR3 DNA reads TGTGCCAGCAGTTACTCGATCAGACTACAAGAGACCCAGTACTTC.

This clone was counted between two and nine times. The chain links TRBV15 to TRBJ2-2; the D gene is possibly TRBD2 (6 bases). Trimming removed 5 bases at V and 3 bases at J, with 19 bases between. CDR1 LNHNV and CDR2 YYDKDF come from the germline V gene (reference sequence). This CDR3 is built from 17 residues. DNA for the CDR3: TGTGCCACCAGCCGAATGGCGGAGGGACCCGACACCGGGGAGCTGTTTTTT. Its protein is CATSRMAEGPDTGELFF.